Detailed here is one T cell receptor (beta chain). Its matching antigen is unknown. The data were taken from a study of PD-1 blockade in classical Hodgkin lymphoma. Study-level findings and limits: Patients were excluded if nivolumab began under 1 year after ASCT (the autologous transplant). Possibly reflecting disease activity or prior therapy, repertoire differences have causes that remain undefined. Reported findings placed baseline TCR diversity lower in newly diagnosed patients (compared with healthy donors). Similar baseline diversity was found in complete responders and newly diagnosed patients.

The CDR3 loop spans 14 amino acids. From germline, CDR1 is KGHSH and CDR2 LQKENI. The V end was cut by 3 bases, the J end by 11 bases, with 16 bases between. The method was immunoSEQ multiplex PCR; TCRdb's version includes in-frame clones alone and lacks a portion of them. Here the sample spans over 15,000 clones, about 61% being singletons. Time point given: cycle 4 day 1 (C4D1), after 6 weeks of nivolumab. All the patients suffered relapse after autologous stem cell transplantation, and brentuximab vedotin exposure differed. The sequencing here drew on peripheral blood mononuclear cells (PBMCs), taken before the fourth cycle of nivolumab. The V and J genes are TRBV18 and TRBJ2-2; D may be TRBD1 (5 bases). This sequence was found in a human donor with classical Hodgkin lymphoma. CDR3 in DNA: TGTGCCAGCTCACCTTTTGACAGAGTCGGCGAGCTGTTTTTT. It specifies CASSPFDRVGELFF.